The TCR beta chain described here comes from a study of blood T cells in healthy people across ages. Primers used in a second PCR of roughly 6 to 12 cycles were a sample-barcoded 5' primer and a J-beta primer mix. TCRdb called the 5' RACE reads again in MiXCR, with one record for every CDR3 protein. The sample records roughly 1,500,000 distinct CDR3 sequences, approximately 40% being singletons. With 1 base removed from V and 7 bases from J, the gap between germline ends came to 14 bases. This CDR3 has 15 residues. As to this clonotype: Antigen specificity is unknown. A single base separates this from a much larger clone, so it may be a read error.

Study results and caveats: In long-lived donors, naive CD4+ cell counts and diversity exceeded those of aged donors.

Sequencing input: blood. V usage is TRBV12-3 or TRBV12-4 and J usage is TRBJ2-1; D gene unclear. This receptor was obtained from a woman aged 18-35 years in good health. The CDR3: CASSLVIGNGNEQFF. The CDR3 DNA is TGTGCCAGCAGTTTAGTCATTGGGAATGGGAATGAGCAGTTCTTC.